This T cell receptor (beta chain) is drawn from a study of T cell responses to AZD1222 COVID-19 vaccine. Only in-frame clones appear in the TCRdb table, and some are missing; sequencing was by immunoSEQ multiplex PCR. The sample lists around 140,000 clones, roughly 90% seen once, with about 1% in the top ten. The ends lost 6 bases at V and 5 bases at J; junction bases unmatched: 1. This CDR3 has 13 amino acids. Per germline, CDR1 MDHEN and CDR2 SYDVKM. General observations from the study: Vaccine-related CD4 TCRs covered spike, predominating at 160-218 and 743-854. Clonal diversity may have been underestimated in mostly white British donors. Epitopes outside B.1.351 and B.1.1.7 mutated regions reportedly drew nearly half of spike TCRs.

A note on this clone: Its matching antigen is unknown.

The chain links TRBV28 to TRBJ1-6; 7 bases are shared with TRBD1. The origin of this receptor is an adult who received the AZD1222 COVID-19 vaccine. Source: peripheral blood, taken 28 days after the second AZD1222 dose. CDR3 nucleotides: TGTGCCAGCAGGGACAGGAATAATTCACCCCTCCACTTT. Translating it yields CASRDRNNSPLHF.